The 7 T cell receptor beta chains listed next were all sequenced from one sample in a study of blood T cell repertoires in COVID-19. Profiled with immunoSEQ multiplex PCR; TCRdb holds only in-frame clones, not every one. The sample lists over 300,000 clones; approximately 90% were seen once. The sequencing input was PBMCs or T cells enriched from blood (not recorded which). The receptor set was obtained from a woman in her thirties who had recovered from COVID-19.

This clone was counted once. The rearrangement links TRBV12-5 to TRBJ2-7, with 7 bases aligning to TRBD1. The CDR3 is 16 residues long. V lost 4 bases and J lost 5; bases outside the gene matches: 14. CDR1 is LGHNT, CDR2 FRNRAP, per germline. The CDR3 DNA is TGTGCTAGTGGTTCTTGGACGACAGGGATCGGGGACGAGCAGTACTTC. Translation: CASGSWTTGIGDEQYF.

The rearrangement joins TRBV5-6 to TRBJ2-5; the D is unclear. With 0 bases removed from V and 1 base from J, the gap between germline ends came to 7 bases. From germline, CDR1 is SGHDT and CDR2 YYEEEE. This CDR3 comprises 14 residues. The CDR3 region has the DNA TGTGCCAGCAGCTTGGTTATCTCCCAAGAGACCCAGTACTTC. It encodes CASSLVISQETQYF.

This chain connects TRBV11-1 to TRBJ1-1; D ambiguous. The V end was cut by 5 bases, the J end by 7 bases, with 11 bases between. This CDR3 region has 12 residues. Germline CDR1 and CDR2: SGHAT and FQDESV (reference sequence). In DNA, the CDR3 is TGTGCCAGCAGCCGCGACACGATTGAAGCTTTCTTT. Its protein is CASSRDTIEAFF.

The CDR3 loop is CASRRKNTEAFF. Written as DNA, the CDR3 is TGTGCCAGCAGGCGGAAGAACACTGAAGCTTTCTTT. The V gene is TRBV6-5, the J gene TRBJ1-1; D is unresolved. The germline gives CDR1 MNHEY, CDR2 SVGAGI. This CDR3 is 12 amino acids long. Trimming removed 6 bases at V and 1 base at J, with 6 bases between.

CDR3: CACRGTLKNTEAFF. DNA of the CDR3: TGCGCCTGCCGCGGGACCCTCAAGAACACTGAAGCTTTCTTT. The chain uses TRBV4-1 and TRBJ1-1; TRBD1 might be the D (5 bases). CDR3 length: 14 residues. Germline CDR1 MGHRA, CDR2 YSYEKL. V dropped 11 bases and J dropped 1 base, with 17 bases sitting between them.

V and J are TRBV27 and TRBJ1-5; D perhaps matches TRBD1 (6 bases). The germline V gene encodes CDR1 MNHEY and CDR2 SMNVEV (reference sequence). This CDR3 comprises 14 residues. Trimming stripped 5 bases from V and 6 bases from J, with 14 bases between. CDR3 DNA sequence: TGTGCCAGCAGTCCGGGACAAGGGGGTCAGCCCCAGCATTTT. Translated, it gives CASSPGQGGQPQHF.

V gene TRBV3-1 (or the pseudogene TRBV3-2) combines with J gene TRBJ2-2; D might be TRBD1 (6 bases). V lost 3 bases, J lost 4 bases, and 12 bases lay in between. CDR3 length equals 15 residues. CDR1 and CDR2 (germline): LGHDT, YNNKEL (reference sequence). As DNA, the CDR3 is TGTGCCAGCAGCCACTGGTCCAGGGGCACCGGGGAGCTGTTTTTT. It specifies CASSHWSRGTGELFF.